This entry lists 2 T cell receptor beta chains sequenced from one sample in a study of blood T cell repertoires in COVID-19. Here immunoSEQ multiplex PCR was the method, and the copy in TCRdb shows in-frame clones only, minus some. The repertoire holds fewer than 120,000 clones, with nearly 90% as singletons. Input material: peripheral blood. Receptors were obtained from a human donor in a cohort sampled during active COVID-19.

The rearrangement links TRBV7-8 to TRBJ1-5, with TRBD1 as a possible D gene (5 bases). CDR3 size: 16 residues. CDR1 is SGHVS and CDR2 is FQNEAQ in the germline V gene. The V and J ends lost 1 base and 0 bases respectively, with 10 bases between them. The CDR3 nucleotides read TGTGCCAGCAGCTTAGGGGTCAGGGATAGCAATCAGCCCCAGCATTTT. Translating gives CASSLGVRDSNQPQHF.

The chain carries TRBV27 and TRBJ2-3; 13 bases align to TRBD2. Germline assignment: CDR1 MNHEY and CDR2 SMNVEV (reference sequence). The CDR3 sequence is 18 residues long. The V gene end was trimmed by 3 bases and the J gene end by 1 base; junction bases not matched to a gene: 7. The CDR3 is CASSFSGLAGEGTDTQYF. In DNA form, the CDR3 reads TGTGCCAGCAGTTTCTCAGGACTAGCGGGAGAGGGCACAGATACGCAGTATTTT.